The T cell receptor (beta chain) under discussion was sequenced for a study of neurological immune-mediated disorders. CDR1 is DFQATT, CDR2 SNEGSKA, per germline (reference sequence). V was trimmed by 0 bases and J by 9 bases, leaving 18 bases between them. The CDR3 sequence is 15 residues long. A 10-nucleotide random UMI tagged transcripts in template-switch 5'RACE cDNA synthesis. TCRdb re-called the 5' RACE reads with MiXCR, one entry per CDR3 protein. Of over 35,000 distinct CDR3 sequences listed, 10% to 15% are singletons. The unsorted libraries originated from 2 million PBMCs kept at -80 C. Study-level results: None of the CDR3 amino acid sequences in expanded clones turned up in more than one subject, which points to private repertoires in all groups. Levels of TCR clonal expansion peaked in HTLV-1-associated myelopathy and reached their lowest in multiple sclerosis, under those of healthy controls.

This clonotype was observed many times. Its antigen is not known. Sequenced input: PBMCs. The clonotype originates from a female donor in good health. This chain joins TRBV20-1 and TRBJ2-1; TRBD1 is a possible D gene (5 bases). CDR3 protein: CSARDLPQGQGEQFF. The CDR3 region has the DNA TGCAGTGCTAGAGATCTCCCGCAGGGTCAGGGTGAGCAGTTCTTC.